This TCR beta chain is from a study of response to subunit inactivated influenza vaccine. CDR3 length: 15 amino acids. Germline lookup yields CDR1 SGHAT and CDR2 FQNNGV. The V and J ends lost 5 bases and 4 bases, in that order; junction bases with no gene match: 8. TCRdb itself ran the RT-PCR reads through MiXCR, one entry per CDR3 protein. The profile shows 150,000 to 200,000 distinct CDR3 sequences, 11% of them singletons. As regards this clonotype: No antigen is known for it.

General observations from the study: With each seasonal influenza vaccination, the authors suggested, few new T cells are recruited.

The rearrangement links TRBV11-2 to TRBJ2-7; 10 nucleotides align to TRBD1. The sequence came from a man aged 45-65 years who received an inactivated influenza vaccine. This sample comprised non-naive T cells sorted from PBMCs, obtained roughly 6 weeks after vaccination. The CDR3 nucleotides are TGTGCCAGCAGCCACCGGGACAGGGGAGTGTACGAGCAGTACTTC. This encodes CASSHRDRGVYEQYF.